Below, one T cell receptor beta chain is given with its context. The CDR3 contains 17 residues. In germline, CDR1 is SGDLS, CDR2 YYNGEE. Germline trimming cut 0 bases from V and 0 bases from J; bases unmatched to any gene: 6. In the authors' methods: The authors estimated nucleated cell counts from reference gene primer amplification. Clones were read by immunoSEQ multiplex PCR, and TCRdb kept only the in-frame ones, dropping some. From that table come the V and J calls and clone size; the DNA was used to work out D and trimming. The table shows 140,000 to 150,000 clones, with roughly 89% occurring only once. This sample stems from a study of blood T cell repertoires in COVID-19. Study-wide context: PBMCs, B-cell-depleted T cells, or T cells provided the cDNA or gDNA that made up the material.

The V gene is TRBV9, the J gene TRBJ1-3; 7 bases map to TRBD1. Sample: peripheral blood. The sequence came from a man aged 60 to 69 with active or convalescent COVID-19. CDR3 residues: CASSVGHRGNSGNTIYF. CDR3 nucleotides: TGTGCCAGCAGCGTAGGGCACAGGGGTAACTCTGGAAACACCATATATTTT.